The 29 T cell receptor beta chains reported below all come from one sample, sequenced in a study of graft-versus-host responses after intestinal transplantation. The data were produced by immunoSEQ multiplex PCR, yet TCRdb's version contains in-frame clones alone and is incomplete. This table has nearly 100,000 clones, more than 80% appearing once. Specimen: PBMCs, collected 450 to 480 days after intestinal transplant. The receptors stem from a human patient who received an intestinal transplant, so some T cells may come from the graft donor.

The chain is built from TRBV10-3 and TRBJ1-1; no definite D call. Germline CDR1 and CDR2: ENHRY and SYGVKD. V was shortened by 4 bases and J by 1 base, with 10 bases between the two germline ends. CDR3 length: 14 residues. In nucleotides, the CDR3 is TGTGCCATCAGTGCCCAGAGGGAGAACACTGAAGCTTTCTTT. Residues: CAISAQRENTEAFF.

About this clone: One end of the junction is discordant with germline, which a read error may explain. V usage is TRBV4-2 and J usage is TRBJ1-1; D is ambiguous. Germline V gene lookup returns CDR1 LGHNA and CDR2 YNFKEQ. There are 12 residues in the CDR3. The CDR3 spells CASSQDPSPILF. The CDR3 coding sequence is TGTGCCAGCAGCCAAGACCCTTCCCCCATCCTGTTT.

This clone was seen a single time. V usage is TRBV5-1 and J usage is TRBJ1-2; D is possibly TRBD1 (5 bases). Trimming pared 1 base from V and 9 bases from J, leaving 28 bases between. Germline V gene data show CDR1 as SGHRS and CDR2 as YFSETQ. CDR3 length: 18 amino acids. This chain's CDR3 is CASSLHVGRVGRWYSYTF. Here the CDR3 DNA reads TGCGCCAGCAGCTTGCATGTGGGCAGGGTGGGCCGGTGGTATAGCTACACCTTC.

The gene calls are TRBV6-5 and TRBJ1-1; perhaps TRBD1 as D (6 bases). The germline CDR1 and CDR2 sequences are MNHEY and SVGAGI. Trimming cost V 6 bases and J 1 base, with 9 bases left between them. The CDR3 loop spans 13 amino acids. CDR3 sequence: CASRPRGNTEAFF. CDR3 sequence (DNA): TGTGCCAGCAGACCCAGGGGGAACACTGAAGCTTTCTTT.

The V and J genes are TRBV5-4 and TRBJ1-1, with 7 bases fitting TRBD1. The trim removed 4 bases at V and 5 bases at J, leaving 11 bases unmatched. This CDR3 is 15 amino acids long. Germline assignment: CDR1 SGHNT and CDR2 YYREEE (reference sequence). The CDR3 loop reads CASSPTGMENTEAFF. CDR3 nucleotides: TGTGCCAGCAGCCCGACAGGGATGGAAAATACTGAAGCTTTCTTT.

This clone has only one observation. This chain uses TRBV10-3 with TRBJ1-1; D is possibly TRBD1 (5 bases). Per germline, CDR1 ENHRY and CDR2 SYGVKD. V shed 2 bases and J shed 4 bases, with 14 bases lying between them. The CDR3 sequence is 15 residues long. The CDR3 spells CAISEPPGGSTEAFF. The DNA for the CDR3 is TGTGCCATCAGTGAGCCCCCGGGGGGGAGCACTGAAGCTTTCTTT.

The rearrangement joins TRBV25-1 to TRBJ2-3; TRBD2 aligns across 9 bases. Unmatched junction bases numbered 5, after V lost 0 bases and J lost 7 bases. The CDR3 is 15 amino acids. Germline CDR1 is MGHDK and CDR2 is SYGVNS. In nucleotides, the CDR3 is TGTGCCAGCAGTGAATACGGCGGGGGGGCGAATACGCAGTATTTT. Its protein product is CASSEYGGGANTQYF.

V usage is TRBV7-2 and J usage is TRBJ2-5, with D tentatively TRBD1 or TRBD2 (7 bases each). The CDR3 runs to 15 residues. V was trimmed by 6 bases and J by 5 bases, leaving 19 bases between them. Germline lookup yields CDR1 SGHTA and CDR2 FQGNSA. Written as DNA, the CDR3 is TGTGCCAGCAGACCCGACAGGGACTACCGTGAGACCCAGTACTTC. Its translation is CASRPDRDYRETQYF.

In this sample, this clone turned up once. The gene calls are TRBV15 and TRBJ2-1, with 9 bases matching TRBD2. CDR3 length: 14 residues. V lost 8 bases, J lost 0 bases, and 2 bases stayed unmatched. The V gene's germline CDR1 is LNHNV and CDR2 YYDKDF (reference sequence). The CDR3 DNA follows: TGTGCCACCGGGCGGGGGGGCTCCTACAATGAGCAGTTCTTC. Translating gives CATGRGGSYNEQFF.

The chain carries TRBV25-1 and TRBJ1-2, with D possibly being TRBD1 (5 bases). Germline lookup yields CDR1 MGHDK and CDR2 SYGVNS. V gave up 5 bases and J gave up 2 bases, with 6 bases separating them. The CDR3 spans 12 residues. The CDR3 sequence: CASSRGNYGYTF. In DNA, the CDR3 is TGTGCCAGCAGTAGGGGAAACTATGGCTACACCTTC.

This chain links TRBV9 with TRBJ2-1; D is ambiguous. The CDR3 runs to 13 residues. The V gene's germline CDR1 is SGDLS and CDR2 YYNGEE. V shed 0 bases and J shed 4 bases, with 5 bases lying between them. CDR3 region: CASSVDLYNEQFF. In DNA, the CDR3 is TGTGCCAGCAGCGTAGATCTGTACAATGAGCAGTTCTTC. The complete variable domain, with remaining parts taken from reference TRBV9 and TRBJ2-1, reads DSGVTQTPKHLITATGQRVTLRCSPRSGDLSVYWYQQSLDQGLQFLIQYYNGEERAKGNILERFSAQQFPDLHSELNLSSLELGDSALYFCASSVDLYNEQFFGPGTRLTVL.

The CDR3 here is CASSLGTGGTSGDFEQYF. Here the CDR3 DNA reads TGTGCCAGCAGCCTGGGGACAGGGGGGACTAGCGGGGACTTCGAGCAGTACTTC. V is TRBV7-9 and J is TRBJ2-7, with TRBD2 matching 13 bases. From germline, CDR1 is SEHNR and CDR2 FQNEAQ (reference sequence). The ends lost 5 bases at V and 6 bases at J; junction bases unmatched: 16. This CDR3 has 18 residues.

This rearrangement joins TRBV6-6 to TRBJ2-3, with a possible D match to TRBD2 (5 bases). With 6 bases removed from V and 7 bases from J, the gap between germline ends came to 17 bases. CDR1 is MNHNY and CDR2 is SVGAGI in the germline V gene (reference sequence). The CDR3 runs 14 residues. As DNA, the CDR3 is TGTGCCAGCAGAGACGCCCCCGAGGGCAATACGCAGTATTTT. It translates to CASRDAPEGNTQYF.

The V gene is TRBV5-4, the J gene TRBJ2-2; D might be TRBD1 (5 bases). The V end lost 1 base, the J end lost 4 bases, and 11 bases lay between the germline ends. The CDR3 sequence is 15 residues long. Germline values: CDR1 SGHNT, CDR2 YYREEE (reference sequence). CDR3 coding DNA: TGTGCCAGCAGCTTGAGGGGTCCGGGCACCGGGGAGCTGTTTTTT. Translating it yields CASSLRGPGTGELFF.

The chain uses TRBV5-4 and TRBJ1-3; no reliable D call. Germline values: CDR1 SGHNT, CDR2 YYREEE (reference sequence). Trimming cost V 1 base and J 3 bases, with 8 bases left between them. The CDR3 has 14 amino acids. CDR3 nucleotide sequence: TGTGCCAGCAGCTTGCAAGGCCTTGGAAACACCATATATTTT. Translating gives CASSLQGLGNTIYF. The full variable domain, with the rest looked up from reference TRBV5-4 and TRBJ1-3, is ETGVTQSPTHLIKTRGQQVTLRCSSQSGHNTVSWYQQALGQGPQFIFQYYREEENGRGNFPPRFSGLQFPNYSSELNVNALELDDSALYLCASSLQGLGNTIYFGEGSWLTVV.

The chain employs TRBV5-1 and TRBJ1-2; D gene ambiguous. Germline assignment: CDR1 SGHRS and CDR2 YFSETQ. Trimming pared 0 bases from V and 4 bases from J, leaving 10 bases between. This CDR3 has 14 residues. CDR3 residues: CASSLVDWRYGYTF. The CDR3 DNA reads TGCGCCAGCAGCTTGGTGGACTGGCGCTATGGCTACACCTTC. Using reference TRBV5-1 and TRBJ1-2 for the parts outside the CDR3, the full variable domain is KAGVTQTPRYLIKTRGQQVTLSCSPISGHRSVSWYQQTPGQGLQFLFEYFSETQRNKGNFPGRFSGRQFSNSRSEMNVSTLELGDSALYLCASSLVDWRYGYTFGSGTRLTVV.

CDR3 in amino acids: CASFERGGTDTQYF. CDR3 nucleotides: TGTGCCAGCTTTGAGCGGGGAGGTACAGATACGCAGTATTTT. This chain joins TRBV7-9 and TRBJ2-3; 7 nucleotides agree with TRBD2. The V segment lost 8 bases and the J segment 3 bases; nucleotides outside the gene matches: 8. The CDR3 runs 14 residues. Germline assignment: CDR1 SEHNR and CDR2 FQNEAQ (reference sequence).

The chain uses TRBV7-9 and TRBJ1-3; possible D gene TRBD1, 6 bases. V gave up 2 bases and J gave up 0 bases, with 17 bases separating them. The CDR3 sequence is 18 residues long. Germline-derived CDR1 and CDR2 are SEHNR and FQNEAQ (reference sequence). The CDR3 DNA reads as TGTGCCAGCAGCTTAACAGGGTGGCGGGGCCGCTCTGGAAACACCATATATTTT. It specifies CASSLTGWRGRSGNTIYF.

The chain recombines TRBV28 with TRBJ1-2, with D possibly TRBD1 on 5 matching bases. The CDR3 has 12 residues. The germline gives CDR1 MDHEN, CDR2 SYDVKM. Trimming removed 11 bases at V and 10 bases at J, with 20 bases between. CDR3 coding DNA: TGTGCCGTCAGGGCCCCTGGTGAAGACTACACCTTC. Its translation is CAVRAPGEDYTF.

V gene TRBV5-1 combines with J gene TRBJ2-4; D is perhaps TRBD2 (5 bases). The germline CDR1 and CDR2 sequences are SGHRS and YFSETQ. The CDR3 totals 17 residues. Trimming removed 0 bases from V and 2 bases from J, with 15 bases in between. Here the CDR3 reads CASSLDDRGTSKNIQYF. Written as DNA, the CDR3 is TGCGCCAGCAGCTTGGACGACCGGGGTACGTCCAAAAACATTCAGTACTTC.

This clone was recorded only once. The chain joins TRBV15 to TRBJ2-1, with 10 bases aligning to TRBD2. The CDR3 runs to 15 residues. The junction had 6 bases not matched to a gene; V was cut back by 0 bases and J by 10 bases. CDR1 LNHNV and CDR2 YYDKDF come from the germline V gene (reference sequence). The CDR3 loop reads CATSRDPSGGWEQFF. DNA of the CDR3: TGTGCCACCAGCAGAGATCCTAGCGGGGGCTGGGAGCAGTTCTTC.

The V gene is TRBV19, the J gene TRBJ2-3, with a possible D match to TRBD2 (7 bases). The CDR3 extends over 14 amino acids. The V and J ends lost 7 bases and 6 bases respectively, with 17 bases between them. From germline, CDR1 is LNHDA and CDR2 SQIVND (reference sequence). The CDR3 coding sequence is TGTGCCAGTAAGGTCCGGGGGGCTTGGGATACGCAGTATTTT. Encoded protein: CASKVRGAWDTQYF. The whole variable domain, filled in from reference TRBV19 and TRBJ2-3, reads DGGITQSPKYLFRKEGQNVTLSCEQNLNHDAMYWYRQDPGQGLRLIYYSQIVNDFQKGDIAEGYSVSREKKESFPLTVTSAQKNPTAFYLCASKVRGAWDTQYFGPGTRLTVL.

The genes are TRBV7-9 and TRBJ1-3, with D possibly TRBD1 on 6 matching bases. Germline loops: CDR1 SEHNR, CDR2 FQNEAQ (reference sequence). CDR3 length: 16 amino acids. The V end lost 3 bases, the J end lost 3 bases, and 15 bases lay between the germline ends. CDR3 DNA sequence: TGTGCCAGCAGCTTGGGCGGGGGGCGAGATGGAAACACCATATATTTT. Translating gives CASSLGGGRDGNTIYF.

V usage is TRBV7-6 and J usage is TRBJ2-2; 13 bases align to TRBD2. The CDR3 length is 19 residues. The germline V gene has CDR1 SGHVS and CDR2 FNYEAQ. V lost 0 bases and J lost 3; bases outside the gene matches: 7. In nucleotides, the CDR3 is TGTGCCAGCAGCTTAGCCATACTAGCGGGGGGGCCGGACACCGGGGAGCTGTTTTTT. As protein: CASSLAILAGGPDTGELFF.

The CDR3 reads CASSHPPGTTGELFF. In nucleotides, the CDR3 is TGTGCCAGCAGCCATCCCCCAGGGACCACCGGGGAGCTGTTTTTT. This chain joins TRBV14 and TRBJ2-2; D may match TRBD1 or TRBD2 (5 bases each). This CDR3 comprises 15 residues. Trimming removed 3 bases from V and 4 bases from J, with 12 bases in between. CDR1 and CDR2 (germline): SGHDN, FVKESK.

The rearrangement links TRBV10-2 to TRBJ2-5; 8 nucleotides line up with TRBD2. The CDR3 sequence is 15 residues long. Trimming removed 2 bases from V and 4 bases from J; junction bases left unmatched: 6. The germline V gene encodes CDR1 WSHSY and CDR2 SAAADI. The CDR3 region is CASSEQRGRVETQYF. The CDR3 region has the DNA TGCGCCAGCAGTGAGCAGCGGGGGAGGGTAGAGACCCAGTACTTC.

This chain's CDR3 is CASSIVGFGYTF. The CDR3 DNA sequence: TGTGCCAGTAGTATAGTGGGATTTGGCTACACCTTC. V is TRBV19 and J is TRBJ1-2; unclear D gene. V dropped 1 base and J dropped 7 bases, with 7 bases sitting between them. The V gene's germline CDR1 is LNHDA and CDR2 SQIVND (reference sequence). The CDR3 is made up of 12 amino acids.

CDR3 nucleotides: TGTGCCGGACCACCGACAGGGCCGGGCACCGGGGAGCTGTTTTTT. Amino acids: CAGPPTGPGTGELFF. This chain connects TRBV6-1 to TRBJ2-2; TRBD1 matches 7 bases. Trimming cost V 11 bases and J 4 bases; bases outside gene matches: 13. Germline V gene data show CDR1 as MNHNS and CDR2 as SASEGT. CDR3 length: 15 amino acids.

The V gene is TRBV21-1, the J gene TRBJ1-3; the table's D gene call, TRBD1, was not cross checked with the DNA. TRBV21-1 is a pseudogene segment. The CDR3 has 15 residues. CDR3 loop: CASSRQGSSGNTIYF. The CDR3, as DNA: TGTGCCAGCAGCCGCCAGGGTTCCTCTGGAAACACCATATATTTT.